This passage covers 4 T cell receptor beta chains from one sample sequenced in a study of STAT5B mutations in CD4+ large granular lymphocyte leukemia. Generated by immunoSEQ multiplex PCR, the TCRdb table keeps only in-frame clones and is missing some. Of approximately 31,000 clones detected, about two thirds appear once; the ten largest clones hold approximately 1%. Sequenced: CD4+ T cells from blood buffy coats. The receptor source for this set is a human donor in good health.

V is TRBV7-2 and J is TRBJ1-1, with a possible D match to TRBD1 (5 bases). CDR1 is SGHTA, CDR2 FQGNSA, per germline. The CDR3 length is 16 residues. V lost 5 bases and J lost 6, with 22 bases in between. CDR3 bases: TGTGCCAGCAGCAAGGGACCCTCTCGAGGATTTGCTGAAGCTTTCTTT. Amino acid sequence: CASSKGPSRGFAEAFF.

This sequence joins TRBV5-5 and TRBJ2-3; no clear D. Trimming pared 1 base from V and 2 bases from J, leaving 8 bases between. The CDR3 is made up of 14 amino acids. The V gene's germline CDR1 is SGHKS and CDR2 YYEKEE (reference sequence). CDR3 nucleotide sequence: TGTGCCAGCAGCTTGTTGGGCTCCACAGATACGCAGTATTTT. As protein: CASSLLGSTDTQYF.

V and J are TRBV6-1 and TRBJ2-7; possible D gene TRBD2, 6 bases. The CDR3 sequence is 16 residues long. V was clipped by 2 bases and J by 2 bases, with 16 bases between them. Germline CDR1 reads MNHNS; CDR2 reads SASEGT. The CDR3 region has the DNA TGTGCCAGCAGTGAAAACCTGTGGGAGGTTACCTACGAGCAGTACGTC. Its translation: CASSENLWEVTYEQYV.

This clone was seen only a few times. The chain has TRBV18 and TRBJ1-1; TRBD1 might be the D (5 bases). Germline assignment: CDR1 KGHSH and CDR2 LQKENI. The CDR3 totals 17 residues. Trimming shortened V by 2 bases and J by 0 bases, and 16 bases separated the two germline ends. The CDR3 bases are TGTGCCAGCTCACCAGCTTTGGACAATAAGATGAACACTGAAGCTTTCTTT. Translating gives CASSPALDNKMNTEAFF.